Each of the 13 T cell receptor beta chains below was sequenced from the same sample in a study of blood T cells in healthy people across ages. A second 7 to 11 cycle PCR used barcoded and J-beta primers. One entry per CDR3 protein results from TCRdb running MiXCR on the 5' RACE reads. The table shows fewer than 950,000 distinct CDR3 sequences, with around half occurring only once. Sequenced sample: blood. All receptors derive from a man at least 80 years old in good health.

The chain employs TRBV6-5 and TRBJ2-3; TRBD2 agrees at 8 bases. The CDR3 is 14 amino acids. Germline CDR1 MNHEY, CDR2 SVGAGI. J lost 10 bases, V lost 5 bases, and 11 bases had no gene match. In nucleotides, the CDR3 is TGTGCCAGCAGTGGAACCGAGCGGGAGAATGCGCAGTATTTT. This sequence encodes CASSGTERENAQYF.

This chain uses TRBV6-6 with TRBJ2-4; 8 bases map to TRBD2. The J call may be faulty, since TRBJ2-7 better matches the DNA end. This CDR3 comprises 15 residues. Germline lookup yields CDR1 MNHNY and CDR2 SVGAGI (reference sequence). The CDR3 loop reads CASRASAGGSYEQYF. In DNA form, the CDR3 reads TGTGCCAGCAGGGCCTCCGCGGGGGGCTCCTACGAGCAGTACTTC.

The table lists this clonotype with a few counts. For the CDR3, the DNA is TGTGCCAGCAGCCCGGGGGGGACCAGATCCTACAATGAGCAGTTCTTC. Amino acid sequence: CASSPGGTRSYNEQFF. The chain uses TRBV12-3 or TRBV12-4 and TRBJ2-1; TRBD2 agrees at 8 bases. V was clipped by 6 bases and J by 1 base; unmatched bases: 8. The CDR3 totals 16 residues.

Comments on this clonotype: One end of the junction is discordant with germline, which a read error may explain. The V gene is TRBV20-1, the J gene TRBJ1-4; 11 positions agree with TRBD1. Looked up from germline, CDR1 is DFQATT and CDR2 is SNEGSKA (reference sequence). CDR3 length equals 15 residues. CDR3 sequence: CSAGQGARTNEKLFF. CDR3 DNA: TGCAGTGCAGGACAGGGGGCGCGAACTAATGAAAAGCTGTTTTTT.

About this clonotype itself: A much larger clonotype is one base distant, so this may be a read error. The chain joins TRBV20-1 to TRBJ2-1; 7 nucleotides line up with TRBD2. Germline CDR1 reads DFQATT; CDR2 reads SNEGSKA (reference sequence). Trimming took 3 bases from V and 12 from J; bases not matched to a gene: 14. The CDR3 contains 14 residues. This CDR3 is CSASATAGRDGQFF. The CDR3 coding sequence is TGCAGTGCTAGTGCCACAGCGGGACGAGATGGGCAGTTCTTC.

The chain combines TRBV29-1 with TRBJ2-1; TRBD2 aligns across 7 bases. Losses at the gene ends were 0 bases for V and 7 bases for J; bases not matched to a gene: 9. The CDR3 has 15 amino acids. Germline-derived CDR1 and CDR2 are SQVTM and ANQGSEA. CDR3 amino acids: CSVEDRGREGNEQFF. As DNA, the CDR3 is TGCAGCGTTGAAGATAGGGGCAGGGAGGGGAATGAGCAGTTCTTC.

With regard to this clonotype: The junction shows a germline mismatch at one end, possibly a read error. The CDR3, as DNA: TGTGCCAGCGGTTTACAGAGCTACTACGAGCAGTACTTC. Its translation is CASGLQSYYEQYF. The J gene is TRBJ2-7, the V gene TRBV27; D gene unclear. CDR1 is MNHEY and CDR2 is SMNVEV in the germline V gene (reference sequence). The CDR3 is made up of 13 amino acids.

The chain joins TRBV24-1 to TRBJ2-6; D unresolved. Germline CDR1 reads KGHDR; CDR2 reads SFDVKD. V was clipped by 3 bases and J by 3 bases, with 5 bases between them. This CDR3 spans 14 amino acids. DNA of the CDR3: TGTGCCACCAGTGATGTATTTGGGGCCAACGTCCTGACTTTC. It translates to CATSDVFGANVLTF.

This clonotype was counted once. The genes are TRBV12-3 or TRBV12-4 and TRBJ1-1, with 10 nucleotides matching TRBD1. Losses at the gene ends were 7 bases for V and 1 base for J; bases not matched to a gene: 12. CDR3 length: 17 amino acids. CDR3 protein: CASKTRDRGMANTEAFF. Here the CDR3 DNA reads TGTGCCAGCAAGACCCGGGACAGGGGAATGGCGAACACTGAAGCTTTCTTT.

This clonotype was observed a few times. This chain joins TRBV13 and TRBJ1-5; a weak D match, TRBD1 (5 bases). Trimming cost V 0 bases and J 2 bases, with 8 bases left between them. The germline CDR1 and CDR2 sequences are PRHDT and FYEKMQ (reference sequence). CDR3 size: 15 residues. The CDR3 loop is CASSLGRGGNQPQHF. As DNA, the CDR3 is TGTGCCAGCAGCTTAGGGCGGGGGGGCAATCAGCCCCAGCATTTT.

The gene calls are TRBV20-1 and TRBJ1-5; D is possibly TRBD1 (5 bases). Germline assignment: CDR1 DFQATT and CDR2 SNEGSKA (reference sequence). The CDR3 contains 15 residues. Trimming took 1 base from V and 2 from J, leaving 12 bases between them. In nucleotides, the CDR3 is TGCAGTGCTAGAGCGGTTGGGGGAGGCAATCAGCCCCAGCATTTT. Translating gives CSARAVGGGNQPQHF.

The chain is built from TRBV12-3 or TRBV12-4 and TRBJ2-1; 8 nucleotides align to TRBD1. After removal of 5 bases from V and 5 bases from J, the junction contained 5 bases not matched to a gene. This CDR3 is 14 amino acids long. The CDR3 region has the DNA TGTGCCAGCAGTAACCGACAGGGGAACAATGAGCAGTTCTTC. Protein sequence: CASSNRQGNNEQFF.

On this clonotype: One end of the junction varies from germline; a read error may be responsible. The chain combines TRBV18 with TRBJ1-1, with 9 bases matching TRBD1. The CDR3 runs 14 residues. CDR1 KGHSH and CDR2 LQKENI come from the germline V gene. DNA of the CDR3: TGTGCCGGCTCACCACGGACAGGGGAAACTGAAGCTTTCTTT. As protein: CAGSPRTGETEAFF.